The rows below give T cell receptor beta chains drawn from one sample of a study of blood T cell repertoires in COVID-19. Produced via immunoSEQ multiplex PCR; TCRdb's table is partial and in-frame only. The sample includes 250,000 to 350,000 clones, about four fifths of them seen just once. What was sequenced was peripheral blood. These receptors all stem from a human donor with COVID-19, enrolled during active disease. The donor label of this sample is uncertain. CDR3s include the opening cysteine and the closing phenylalanine or tryptophan. The order of the fields is D gene, clone size, J gene, V gene, CDR3 length, CDR3 protein, CDR3 DNA. D genes are given only for firm matches. Clone size appears in some rows only: once, few, many, or a class for an expanded clone.

- - TRBJ2-1 TRBV7-8 16 CASSPGEVGSYNEQFF TGTGCCAGCAGCCCCGGAGAGGTTGGCTCCTACAATGAGCAGTTCTTC
- - TRBJ1-1 TRBV7-2 12 CASSLMQGEAFF TGTGCCAGCAGCTTAATGCAGGGTGAAGCTTTCTTT
- few TRBJ1-6 TRBV13 14 CASSPSGVNSPLHF TGTGCCAGCAGCCCCTCCGGGGTAAATTCACCCCTCCACTTT
TRBD1 - TRBJ1-5 TRBV2 14 CASSVGTANQPQHF TGTGCCAGCAGCGTAGGGACAGCCAATCAGCCCCAGCATTTT
- - TRBJ2-7 TRBV4-3 14 CASSQDQASYEQYF TGCGCCAGCAGCCAAGATCAGGCGTCCTACGAGCAGTACTTC
- - TRBJ2-6 TRBV7-9 15 CASRIQSAGANVLTF TGTGCCAGCAGGATACAATCCGCCGGGGCCAACGTCCTGACTTTC
TRBD1 - TRBJ1-1 TRBV2 12 CAMGQGGTEAFF TGTGCCATGGGACAGGGCGGCACTGAAGCTTTCTTT
TRBD1 - TRBJ2-5 TRBV11-2 15 CASSLEGQGWETQYF TGTGCCAGCAGCTTAGAGGGACAGGGATGGGAGACCCAGTACTTC
- - TRBJ2-6 TRBV27 16 CASSLFWSSGANVLTF TGTGCCAGCAGTTTATTCTGGAGCTCTGGGGCCAACGTCCTGACTTTC
- - TRBJ2-5 TRBV3-1/TRBV3-2 15 CASSPMTIRSETQYF TGTGCCAGCAGCCCGATGACAATTCGCTCGGAGACCCAGTACTTC
TRBD1 - TRBJ2-1 TRBV19 15 CATQQRGRGYNEQFF TGTGCCACGCAGCAGAGAGGCAGGGGGTACAATGAGCAGTTCTTC